These 17 T cell receptor beta chains originate from one sample sequenced in a study of CD8+ T cells in alopecia areata. Extracted from the samples, RNA was reverse transcribed into cDNA to serve as the sequencing template. Sequencing used immunoSEQ multiplex PCR; TCRdb keeps in-frame clones, though not all of them. The sample includes around 100,000 clones, none of them occurring once. Specimen: lesional skin. The receptors were sampled from a C3H/HeJ mouse with alopecia areata. The strain's MHC haplotype is H2-k.

This clone has a handful of counts. Gene names refer to mouse genes. Here the CDR3 reads CASSDADNANSDYTF. The CDR3 DNA, read in part, is TGTGCCAGCAGTGATGCAGACAACGCAAACTCC. The gene calls are TRBV13-3 and TRBJ1-2; D uncertain. From the germline J gene comes the end of the CDR3, since the read stops 4 residues before it. Trimming took 0 bases from V and 0 from J, leaving 9 bases between them. The CDR3 loop spans 15 amino acids. The germline V gene has CDR1 NNHDY and CDR2 SYVADS.

On this clone itself: The gene names given are mouse names. The sequenced fragment ends 4 residues before the CDR3 boundary, so the rest is inferred from the germline J gene. The genes are TRBV19 and TRBJ2-7; TRBD1 might be the D (5 bases). This CDR3 is 15 amino acids long. Germline V gene lookup returns CDR1 FNHDT and CDR2 SITEND (reference sequence). The V end was cut by 1 base, the J end by 0 bases, with 11 bases between. The CDR3 bases that were read are TGTGCCAGCAGTATACTACAGGCGAGCTCCTAT. Encoded protein: CASSILQASSY. The complete CDR3 reads CASSILQASSYEQYF.

The table lists this clone with a few counts. Any gene name here is a mouse gene name. Read data end 4 residues before the CDR3 end; the end is taken from the germline J gene. The chain has TRBV13-3 and TRBJ2-7; 9 nucleotides line up with TRBD1. The CDR3 totals 14 residues. Per germline, CDR1 NNHDY and CDR2 SYVADS. The sequenced CDR3 bases are TGTGCCAGCAGTGGCGGGACAGGGTTGTAT. Its translation is CASSGGTGLY. The whole CDR3 sequence reads CASSGGTGLYEQYF.

Concerning this clone itself: The gene names given are mouse names. The observed sequence ends 4 residues before the CDR3 terminus, with the missing tail filled in from the germline J gene. The chain combines TRBV31 with TRBJ1-4, with 10 positions matching TRBD1. Germline-derived CDR1 and CDR2 are GKSSPN and SITVG. CDR3 length: 15 amino acids. Trimming at V came to 0 bases and at J to 5 bases, leaving 3 bases not matched to a gene. The CDR3 DNA, read in part, is TGTGCCTGGAGTCTAGAGGGACAGGGGAACGAA. It yields the protein CAWSLEGQGNE. The full CDR3 reads CAWSLEGQGNERLFF.

With respect to this clone: Mouse gene names apply. The part of the CDR3 DNA that was read is TGTGCCAGCAGCGACCCAGGGAGCCTCCAAGAC. It encodes CASSDPGSLQD. Given in full, the CDR3 is CASSDPGSLQDTQYF. The chain combines TRBV19 with TRBJ2-5; TRBD1 might be the D (5 bases). The read stops 4 residues short of the end of the CDR3; the missing end is completed from the germline J gene. Per the germline V gene, CDR1 is FNHDT and CDR2 is SITEND (reference sequence). CDR3 length equals 15 residues. V lost 5 bases, J lost 2 bases, and 15 bases lay in between.

Note on this clone: Gene names refer to mouse genes. The CDR3 reads CTCSAEGWGANAETLYF. Incomplete CDR3 DNA: TGCACCTGCAGTGCAGAAGGCTGGGGGGCGAATGCAGAA. This chain connects TRBV1 to TRBJ2-3, with 8 nucleotides matching TRBD2. The read ends 4 residues shy of where the CDR3 ends; the end is completed using the germline J gene. After removal of 0 bases from V and 2 bases from J, the junction contained 7 bases not matched to a gene. The CDR3 loop spans 17 amino acids. CDR1 and CDR2 from the germline V gene are NSQYPW and LRSPGD (reference sequence).

This clone was seen a handful of times. Gene names are mouse gene names. The CDR3 is cut off 4 residues early in the read; its end comes from the germline J gene. This chain connects TRBV1 to TRBJ2-4; 9 nucleotides match TRBD2. Germline V gene sequence: CDR1 NSQYPW, CDR2 LRSPGD (reference sequence). Trimming cost V 1 base and J 1 base; bases outside gene matches: 6. The CDR3 is made up of 17 amino acids. CDR3 sequence: CTCSAVDWGGGQNTLYF. The part of the CDR3 DNA that was read is TGCACCTGCAGTGCAGTGGACTGGGGAGGGGGTCAAAAC.

The table lists this clone with a few counts. Mouse germline and gene names are used. The read terminates 4 residues before the CDR3 end, so the remaining end is supplied by the germline J gene. The chain joins TRBV13-1 to TRBJ2-4, with 10 bases fitting TRBD2. Per germline, CDR1 NSHNY and CDR2 SYGAGN. V lost 6 bases to trimming and J lost 0 bases; unmatched junction nucleotides: 4. The CDR3 is 15 residues long. The sequenced part of the CDR3 DNA is TGTGCCAGCAACGACTGGGGGGCTAGTCAAAAC. This translates into CASNDWGASQN. The whole CDR3 protein reads CASNDWGASQNTLYF.

This clone was counted a few times. Genes and germline are mouse. The read ends 4 residues before the CDR3 terminus; that terminus is restored from the germline J gene. V gene TRBV1 combines with J gene TRBJ2-1, with TRBD2 matching 7 bases. The ends lost 0 bases at V and 0 bases at J; junction bases unmatched: 5. Per the germline V gene, CDR1 is NSQYPW and CDR2 is LRSPGD (reference sequence). The CDR3 contains 17 residues. CDR3: CTCSAEGAGGNYAEQFF. CDR3 bases read: TGCACCTGCAGTGCAGAAGGGGCTGGGGGTAACTATGCT.

This clone turned up a few times. Gene names and germline match the mouse. The read terminates 4 residues before the CDR3 end, so the remaining end is supplied by the germline J gene. The sample holds other DNA sequences that translate to the same CDR3. The J gene is TRBJ2-5, the V gene TRBV13-3; TRBD1 matches 9 bases. The V gene's germline CDR1 is NNHDY and CDR2 SYVADS. The junction had 2 bases not matched to a gene; V was cut back by 0 bases and J by 3 bases. The CDR3 length is 15 residues. The CDR3 bases that were read are TGTGCCAGCAGTGATGACAGGGGGCTTCAAGAC. Amino acids: CASSDDRGLQD. The entire CDR3 reads CASSDDRGLQDTQYF.

This clone has just a few counts. The gene symbols are mouse symbols. The sequence runs out 4 residues before the end of the CDR3; the remainder is reconstructed from the germline J gene. The chain recombines TRBV1 with TRBJ2-4, with 9 bases matching TRBD2. The V gene's germline CDR1 is NSQYPW and CDR2 LRSPGD (reference sequence). This CDR3 spans 16 amino acids. V dropped 3 bases and J dropped 2; count of bases not matched to a gene: 6. CDR3: CTCSARDWVFQNTLYF. The part of the CDR3 DNA that was read is TGCACCTGCAGTGCCAGGGACTGGGTTTTTCAAAAC.

This clone was observed a few times. Gene labels here are mouse ones. The read terminates 4 residues before the CDR3 end, so the remaining end is supplied by the germline J gene. The chain carries TRBV13-3 and TRBJ1-2; possibly TRBD1 for D (5 bases). This CDR3 is 15 amino acids long. Germline V CDR1 and CDR2: NNHDY, SYVADS. CDR3 protein: CASSDAVGEGSDYTF. Incomplete CDR3 DNA: TGTGCCAGCAGTGATGCAGTGGGGGAGGGGTCC.

Of note for this clone: Each gene name is a mouse one. The read finishes 4 residues shy of the CDR3 end, and the germline J gene is used to complete it. The chain employs TRBV19 and TRBJ2-4; 7 bases are a match to TRBD2. This CDR3 has 15 residues. Germline assignment: CDR1 FNHDT and CDR2 SITEND (reference sequence). After removal of 4 bases from V and 0 bases from J, the junction contained 5 bases not matched to a gene. CDR3 sequence reads: CASSLGLASQNTLYF. The sequenced part of the CDR3 DNA is TGTGCCAGCAGTCTAGGACTGGCTAGTCAAAAC.

This clone was detected a few times. Mouse names are used for the genes. The read ends 4 residues early relative to the CDR3; the germline J gene fills the gap. The chain carries TRBV1 and TRBJ2-1; 9 nucleotides align to TRBD2. CDR1 is NSQYPW, CDR2 LRSPGD, per germline (reference sequence). The CDR3 has 17 amino acids. V trimming: 0 bases; J trimming: 3 bases; junction bases outside the gene matches: 6. The DNA read from the CDR3 is TGCACCTGCAGTGCAGAGGATGGGGGGGCTGTCTATGCT. This translates into CTCSAEDGGAVYA. The CDR3 in full is CTCSAEDGGAVYAEQFF.

This clone showed up just a few times. Gene and germline names: mouse. The CDR3 end lies 4 residues beyond the end of the read and is filled in from the germline J gene. The chain couples TRBV13-3 to TRBJ2-2, with 11 positions matching TRBD1. The V gene end was trimmed by 0 bases and the J gene end by 0 bases; junction bases not matched to a gene: 4. Looked up from germline, CDR1 is NNHDY and CDR2 is SYVADS. The CDR3 totals 18 residues. The chain's CDR3 is CASSDARDRGSNTGQLYF. The CDR3 DNA, read in part, is TGTGCCAGCAGTGATGCCCGGGACAGGGGGTCAAACACCGGG.

This clone was seen a handful of times. The gene names given are mouse names. The CDR3 end lies 4 residues beyond the end of the read and is filled in from the germline J gene. The rearrangement joins TRBV19 to TRBJ2-7; the D gene is possibly TRBD1 (5 bases). Per germline, CDR1 FNHDT and CDR2 SITEND (reference sequence). The CDR3 is 13 residues long. CDR3 loop: CASSIANRYEQYF. CDR3 DNA (partial): TGTGCCAGCAGTATAGCTAACAGGTAT. The whole variable domain, remainder taken from reference TRBV19 and TRBJ2-7, is GGIITQTPKFLIGQEGQKLTLKCQQNFNHDTMYWYRQDSGKGLRLIYYSITENDLQKGDLSEGYDASREKKSSFSLTVTSAQKNEMAVFLCASSIANRYEQYFGPGTRLTVL.

Concerning this clone itself: Each gene name is a mouse one. The read comes to an end 4 residues before the CDR3 does, leaving the germline J gene to fill in the end. Other nucleotide sequences in the sample specify the same CDR3. The V gene is TRBV19, the J gene TRBJ2-3; 14 bases are a match to TRBD2. The germline CDR1 and CDR2 sequences are FNHDT and SITEND (reference sequence). V gave up 5 bases and J gave up 1 base; unmatched junction bases: 6. The CDR3 has 17 amino acids. The sequenced CDR3 bases are TGTGCCAGCAGCAGGGACTGGGGGGGCGCGGGTGCAGAA. It translates to CASSRDWGGAGAE. The full CDR3 sequence reads CASSRDWGGAGAETLYF.